This entry lists 17 T cell receptor beta chains sequenced from one sample in a study of technical replicates of blood from a handful of donors. Sequencing was performed with immunoSEQ multiplex PCR; in TCRdb, only in-frame clones are kept and a portion is missing. Of about 69,000 clones in the sample, 80% to 90% were seen once. Sequencing used PBMCs. The receptors stem from a human donor in good health. Some clones in this sample may be carry-over from other donors' samples.

The rearrangement uses TRBV19 and TRBJ2-1, with D perhaps TRBD1 (5 bases). The CDR3 runs 14 residues. The V gene lost 0 bases and the J gene lost 4 bases, with 7 bases spanning the gap. Germline CDR1 is LNHDA and CDR2 is SQIVND (reference sequence). This CDR3 is CASSIDQGYNEQFF. The CDR3 nucleotides are TGTGCCAGTAGTATAGATCAGGGATACAATGAGCAGTTCTTC.

The V and J genes are TRBV19 and TRBJ2-1; 7 bases are shared with TRBD2. Trimming cost V 1 base and J 7 bases; bases outside gene matches: 7. The length of the CDR3 is 15 residues. Germline CDR1 LNHDA, CDR2 SQIVND (reference sequence). In nucleotides, the CDR3 is TGTGCCAGTAGTATAGGGACTAGTACTGGAAATGAGCAGTTCTTC. This gives the protein CASSIGTSTGNEQFF. Full variable domain (remainder filled in from reference TRBV19 and TRBJ2-1): DGGITQSPKYLFRKEGQNVTLSCEQNLNHDAMYWYRQDPGQGLRLIYYSQIVNDFQKGDIAEGYSVSREKKESFPLTVTSAQKNPTAFYLCASSIGTSTGNEQFFGPGTRLTVL.

CDR3 nucleotide sequence: TGCGCCAGCAGCTCCTTCCTAAGAACGGTAACTAACTATGGCTACACCTTC. The encoded protein is CASSSFLRTVTNYGYTF. The gene calls are TRBV4-1 and TRBJ1-2; D is unresolved. The V and J ends lost 5 bases and 0 bases respectively, with 19 bases between them. The CDR3 has 17 amino acids. In germline, CDR1 is MGHRA, CDR2 YSYEKL.

The V and J genes are TRBV30 and TRBJ2-3; tentative D call: TRBD2 (6 bases). Trimming took off 0 bases at V and 4 bases at J, with 20 bases between the two ends. The CDR3 sequence is 17 residues long. CDR1 GTSNPN and CDR2 SVGIG come from the germline V gene (reference sequence). CDR3 sequence (DNA): TGTGCCTGGAGTGTACAGTCTCTGGCGGGAAGCCCAGATACGCAGTATTTT. As protein: CAWSVQSLAGSPDTQYF.

For this clone: The sample contains more than one DNA sequence encoding this CDR3. J is TRBJ2-6 and V is TRBV5-1; D perhaps matches TRBD2 (5 bases). With 0 bases removed from V and 1 base from J, the gap between germline ends came to 5 bases. The CDR3 spans 15 residues. CDR1 and CDR2 from the germline V gene are SGHRS and YFSETQ. The CDR3 region has the DNA TGCGCCAGCAGCTTGGGAGGGTCTGGGGCCAACGTCCTGACTTTC. It specifies CASSLGGSGANVLTF.

This chain connects TRBV30 to TRBJ2-7; D not resolved. The CDR3 extends over 14 amino acids. V lost 1 base and J lost 3, with 13 bases in between. The germline gives CDR1 GTSNPN, CDR2 SVGIG (reference sequence). This chain's CDR3 is CAWSEPWRNYEQYF. CDR3 coding DNA: TGTGCCTGGAGTGAGCCGTGGCGGAACTACGAGCAGTACTTC.

In nucleotides, the CDR3 is TGTGCCAGCTCACCATGGAGGGGAGGGACTGAAGCTTTCTTT. Translating gives CASSPWRGGTEAFF. The chain joins TRBV18 to TRBJ1-1, with D tentatively TRBD1 (5 bases). The CDR3 sequence is 14 residues long. V lost 2 bases and J 5 bases, leaving 12 bases between the germline ends. Germline values: CDR1 KGHSH, CDR2 LQKENI.

The chain joins TRBV4-2 to TRBJ2-3, with 12 positions matching TRBD2. This CDR3 has 16 amino acids. Unmatched junction bases numbered 2, after V lost 0 bases and J lost 4 bases. Germline CDR1 LGHNA, CDR2 YNFKEQ. CDR3 nucleotide sequence: TGTGCCAGCAGCCAAGATCTAGCGGGGGGGCCAGATACGCAGTATTTT. This codes for CASSQDLAGGPDTQYF.

This clone came up once. The chain employs TRBV19 and TRBJ1-2; weak D call: TRBD1 (6 bases). The germline CDR1 and CDR2 sequences are LNHDA and SQIVND (reference sequence). Trimming shortened V by 3 bases and J by 4 bases, and 12 bases separated the two germline ends. The CDR3 sequence is 14 residues long. The CDR3 is CASSILGAIYGYTF. CDR3 DNA sequence: TGTGCCAGTAGTATTTTGGGGGCCATCTATGGCTACACCTTC.

The chain combines TRBV11-2 with TRBJ2-4; 15 positions match TRBD2. The V and J ends lost 5 bases and 1 base, in that order; junction bases with no gene match: 3. This CDR3 is 17 amino acids long. Germline CDR1 and CDR2: SGHAT and FQNNGV. The CDR3 DNA reads TGTGCCAGCAGCGCCGGGACTAGCGGGAGGGCCAAAAACATTCAGTACTTC. It codes for CASSAGTSGRAKNIQYF.

The chain joins TRBV7-7 to TRBJ2-2; D is undetermined. Germline CDR1 SSHAT, CDR2 FNYEAQ (reference sequence). V was trimmed by 1 base and J by 8 bases, leaving 8 bases between them. The length of the CDR3 is 13 residues. DNA of the CDR3: TGTGCCAGCAGCTTAGGCCCACTAGGGGAGCTGTTTTTT. Translated, it gives CASSLGPLGELFF. The whole variable domain, remainder taken from reference TRBV7-7 and TRBJ2-2, is GAGVSQSPRYKVTKRGQDVTLRCDPISSHATLYWYQQALGQGPEFLTYFNYEAQPDKSGLPSDRFSAERPEGSISTLTIQRTEQRDSAMYRCASSLGPLGELFFGEGSRLTVL.

The V gene is TRBV5-4, the J gene TRBJ2-5, with 8 positions matching TRBD2. Germline CDR1 reads SGHNT; CDR2 reads YYREEE (reference sequence). The length of the CDR3 is 17 residues. The V and J ends lost 4 bases and 2 bases, in that order; junction bases with no gene match: 13. The CDR3 is CASSRPGAGGVQETQYF. The CDR3 DNA is TGTGCCAGCAGCCGCCCGGGGGCGGGGGGAGTACAAGAGACCCAGTACTTC.

The rearrangement links TRBV5-1 to TRBJ2-5; weak D call: TRBD2 (5 bases). This CDR3 has 15 residues. V dropped 6 bases and J dropped 3 bases, with 18 bases sitting between them. The V gene's germline CDR1 is SGHRS and CDR2 YFSETQ. CDR3: CASTIPSPGKETQYF. The CDR3 bases are TGCGCCAGCACCATCCCCTCGCCGGGGAAAGAGACCCAGTACTTC. Supplemented by reference TRBV5-1 and TRBJ2-5, the full variable domain reads KAGVTQTPRYLIKTRGQQVTLSCSPISGHRSVSWYQQTPGQGLQFLFEYFSETQRNKGNFPGRFSGRQFSNSRSEMNVSTLELGDSALYLCASTIPSPGKETQYFGPGTRLLVL.

The rearrangement links TRBV18 to TRBJ1-2, with 7 bases fitting TRBD1. The CDR3 sequence is 15 residues long. V lost 3 bases and J lost 4; bases outside the gene matches: 8. The germline V gene encodes CDR1 KGHSH and CDR2 LQKENI. DNA of the CDR3: TGTGCCAGCTCACCCTCGACAGGGTATCTCTATGGCTACACCTTC. Amino acid sequence: CASSPSTGYLYGYTF.

CDR3 sequence: CASSLGTLYEQYF. For the CDR3, the DNA is TGTGCCAGCAGCTTAGGGACTCTCTACGAGCAGTACTTC. The chain recombines TRBV7-8 with TRBJ2-7, with D possibly matching TRBD2 (5 bases). Trimming pared 1 base from V and 3 bases from J, leaving 7 bases between. The germline V gene has CDR1 SGHVS and CDR2 FQNEAQ. This CDR3 is 13 amino acids long. The variable domain in full, completed from reference TRBV7-8 and TRBJ2-7, reads GAGVSQSPRYKVAKRGQDVALRCDPISGHVSLFWYQQALGQGPEFLTYFQNEAQLDKSGLPSDRFFAERPEGSVSTLKIQRTQQEDSAVYLCASSLGTLYEQYFGPGTRLTVT.

In its sample, this clone was seen a few times. The chain is built from TRBV20-1 and TRBJ2-7, with 7 bases identical to TRBD1. V lost 6 bases, J lost 8 bases, and 7 bases stayed unmatched. This CDR3 is built from 11 residues. Per the germline V gene, CDR1 is DFQATT and CDR2 is SNEGSKA (reference sequence). CDR3: CSAQGVGKQYF. CDR3 DNA: TGCAGTGCCCAGGGGGTAGGCAAGCAGTACTTC.

The V and J genes are TRBV5-1 and TRBJ2-3; 11 bases line up with TRBD2. Germline V lookup: CDR1 SGHRS, CDR2 YFSETQ. This CDR3 has 15 amino acids. Trimming at V came to 5 bases and at J to 0 bases, leaving 2 bases not matched to a gene. The CDR3 loop is CASRWTSGSTDTQYF. The CDR3 DNA reads TGCGCCAGCAGATGGACTAGCGGGAGCACAGATACGCAGTATTTT.